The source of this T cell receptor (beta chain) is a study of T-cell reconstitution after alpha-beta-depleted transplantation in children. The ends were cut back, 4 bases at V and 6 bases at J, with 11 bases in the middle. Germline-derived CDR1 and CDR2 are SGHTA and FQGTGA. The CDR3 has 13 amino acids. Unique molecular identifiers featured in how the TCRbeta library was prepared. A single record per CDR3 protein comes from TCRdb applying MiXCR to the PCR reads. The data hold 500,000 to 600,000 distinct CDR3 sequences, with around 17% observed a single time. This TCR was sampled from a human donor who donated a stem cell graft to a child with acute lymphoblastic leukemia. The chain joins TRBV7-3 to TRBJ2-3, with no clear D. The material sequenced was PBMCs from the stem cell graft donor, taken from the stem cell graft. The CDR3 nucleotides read TGTGCCAGCAGCTCTTTGCGGTCGGATACGCAGTATTTT. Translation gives CASSSLRSDTQYF.